One sample yielded the 19 T cell receptor beta chains listed below, sequenced in a study of T cells after yellow fever vaccination. One entry per CDR3 protein results from TCRdb running MiXCR on the 5' RACE reads. Counted here are some 250,000 distinct CDR3 sequences, approximately 3.6% occurring once; the ten biggest clones make up about a fifth. The sample in question was PBMCs, obtained 15 days after the yellow fever booster vaccination. All receptors come from a man between 18 and 35 years old who received the YFV17D yellow fever vaccine.

This clonotype has at least ten counts. CDR3 nucleotide sequence: TGCGCCAGCAGCGAGGACGGTTACGAGCAGTACTTC. Its translation is CASSEDGYEQYF. This rearrangement joins TRBV5-1 to TRBJ2-7; D gene uncertain. The V gene lost 4 bases and the J gene lost 4 bases, with 9 bases spanning the gap. Germline loops: CDR1 SGHRS, CDR2 YFSETQ. This CDR3 is 12 amino acids long.

This clonotype appeared many times. The J gene is TRBJ1-1, the V gene TRBV15; D remains unclear. This CDR3 has 13 amino acids. V was trimmed by 3 bases and J by 0 bases, leaving 5 bases between them. Germline loops: CDR1 LNHNV, CDR2 YYDKDF (reference sequence). The CDR3 sequence: CATSSPMNTEAFF. As DNA, the CDR3 is TGTGCCACCAGCAGTCCGATGAACACTGAAGCTTTCTTT.

In its sample, this clonotype was seen many times. The rearrangement uses TRBV7-9 and TRBJ2-7, with a possible D match to TRBD2 (7 bases). Trimming cost V 1 base and J 4 bases, with 11 bases left between them. The CDR3 runs 14 residues. In germline, CDR1 is SEHNR, CDR2 FQNEAQ (reference sequence). The CDR3 nucleotides are TGTGCCAGCAGCTTAGGAGGGGGGGAATACGAGCAGTACGTC. Its translation: CASSLGGGEYEQYV.

The rearrangement joins TRBV11-2 to TRBJ1-3, with D possibly TRBD1 on 6 matching bases. Trimming shortened V by 8 bases and J by 0 bases, and 17 bases separated the two germline ends. This CDR3 is built from 16 residues. The germline gives CDR1 SGHAT, CDR2 FQNNGV. CDR3 sequence reads: CASDRRGGFSGNTIYF. The CDR3 DNA reads as TGTGCCAGCGACAGAAGGGGGGGTTTCTCTGGAAACACCATATATTTT. The full variable domain, in which reference TRBV11-2 and TRBJ1-3 provide the parts outside the CDR3, is EAGVAQSPRYKIIEKRQSVAFWCNPISGHATLYWYQQILGQGPKLLIQFQNNGVVDDSQLPKDRFSAERLKGVDSTLKIQPAKLEDSAVYLCASDRRGGFSGNTIYFGEGSWLTVV.

This clonotype appeared many times. This chain joins TRBV5-6 and TRBJ2-3; D might be TRBD2 (7 bases). Germline V gene sequence: CDR1 SGHDT, CDR2 YYEEEE. V gave up 0 bases and J gave up 6 bases, with 17 bases separating them. This CDR3 contains 16 residues. For the CDR3, the DNA is TGTGCCAGCAGCTTGGATCTTCCGGGGGGCAGGGATACGCAGTATTTT. Protein product: CASSLDLPGGRDTQYF.

This clonotype was recorded at least ten times. A read error may account for a junction end that differs from germline. The chain is built from TRBV2 and TRBJ2-5; D remains ambiguous. Germline V gene lookup returns CDR1 SNHLY and CDR2 FYNNEI. The CDR3 spans 13 residues. CDR3 sequence (DNA): TGTGCCAGCAGCGAAGTTAACCAAGAGACCCAGTACTTC. Protein product: CASSEVNQETQYF.

This clonotype was seen repeatedly, ten times or more. The CDR3 coding sequence is TGTGCCAGCAGCTTGGCGGCACTAGCGGGGGTAGATACGCAGTATTTT. Protein sequence: CASSLAALAGVDTQYF. The chain is built from TRBV5-5 and TRBJ2-3; 11 positions match TRBD2. The CDR3 is made up of 16 amino acids. V gave up 0 bases and J gave up 5 bases; unmatched junction bases: 5. Germline-derived CDR1 and CDR2 are SGHKS and YYEKEE (reference sequence).

Many counts were recorded for this clonotype. The genes are TRBV5-1 and TRBJ2-3; weak D call: TRBD2 (6 bases). V was cut by 6 bases and J by 4 bases, with 15 bases left in between. The CDR3 spans 14 residues. The germline CDR1 and CDR2 sequences are SGHRS and YFSETQ. This CDR3 reads CASKEEGSADTQYF. In DNA, the CDR3 is TGCGCCAGCAAGGAGGAGGGGTCAGCAGATACGCAGTATTTT.

This clonotype has just a few counts. This chain links TRBV27 with TRBJ2-2, with 8 bases aligning to TRBD2. The germline V gene has CDR1 MNHEY and CDR2 SMNVEV (reference sequence). This CDR3 is built from 16 residues. After removal of 5 bases from V and 3 bases from J, the junction contained 8 bases not matched to a gene. The CDR3 sequence: CASSPGTSGYTGELFF. In nucleotides, the CDR3 is TGTGCCAGCAGTCCGGGGACTAGTGGATACACCGGGGAGCTGTTTTTT.

There are many counts of this clonotype. The V call is TRBV12-3 or TRBV12-4, the J call TRBJ2-5, with TRBD2 matching over 12 bases. V trimming: 4 bases; J trimming: 4 bases; junction bases outside the gene matches: 7. This CDR3 contains 16 residues. CDR3 sequence reads: CASSSGTSGRAETQYF. As DNA, the CDR3 is TGTGCCAGCAGTTCCGGGACTAGCGGGCGGGCAGAGACCCAGTACTTC.

There are a few counts of this clonotype. The rearrangement joins TRBV7-2 to TRBJ1-5; D remains unclear. Germline V CDR1 and CDR2: SGHTA, FQGNSA. This CDR3 contains 14 residues. The germline V and J ends were trimmed by 6 bases and 4 bases, with 13 bases remaining between them. The CDR3 DNA reads TGTGCCAGCAGTCCTGACGGGGTTAATCAGCCCCAGCATTTT. Residues: CASSPDGVNQPQHF.

This clonotype came up many times. V gene TRBV28 combines with J gene TRBJ2-5, with 7 bases aligning to TRBD1. This CDR3 has 15 amino acids. Per the germline V gene, CDR1 is MDHEN and CDR2 is SYDVKM. V gave up 7 bases and J gave up 7 bases; unmatched junction bases: 15. The CDR3 nucleotides read TGTGCCAGCACCTTCCTCGGGACAGTCGGAGGGACCCAGTACTTC. Amino acid sequence: CASTFLGTVGGTQYF.

This clonotype occurred many times. The chain joins TRBV9 to TRBJ2-7; perhaps TRBD2 as D (7 bases). Germline CDR1 SGDLS, CDR2 YYNGEE. V was cut by 1 base and J by 7 bases, with 15 bases left in between. The CDR3 is 14 residues long. The CDR3 sequence is CASSVKAGAGEQYF. CDR3 DNA: TGTGCCAGCAGCGTAAAGGCGGGGGCGGGTGAGCAGTACTTC.

This clonotype came up many times. The chain uses TRBV6-5 and TRBJ2-1; D gene ambiguous. V was pared by 0 bases and J by 8 bases, with 14 bases between. Germline V gives CDR1 MNHEY, CDR2 SVGAGI. This CDR3 has 15 residues. The CDR3 bases are TGTGCCAGCAGTTACTCGATCAAACCATCTCATGAGCAGTTCTTC. This translates into CASSYSIKPSHEQFF.

This clonotype was detected ten times or more. This chain links TRBV5-1 with TRBJ1-2, with no clear D. The V and J ends lost 0 bases and 4 bases respectively, with 7 bases between them. The CDR3 contains 13 residues. Germline V CDR1 and CDR2: SGHRS, YFSETQ. CDR3 DNA: TGCGCCAGCAGCTTGGCCCAAAGCTATGGCTACACCTTC. This encodes CASSLAQSYGYTF. Complete variable domain (other parts from reference TRBV5-1 and TRBJ1-2): KAGVTQTPRYLIKTRGQQVTLSCSPISGHRSVSWYQQTPGQGLQFLFEYFSETQRNKGNFPGRFSGRQFSNSRSEMNVSTLELGDSALYLCASSLAQSYGYTFGSGTRLTVV.

This clonotype has only one observation. A read error may explain this, as a much larger clone is one base away. This sequence joins TRBV5-1 and TRBJ2-5; 10 positions match TRBD1. This CDR3 is 15 amino acids long. V trimming: 0 bases; J trimming: 6 bases; junction bases outside the gene matches: 5. Germline V gene sequence: CDR1 SGHRS, CDR2 YFSETQ. In DNA form, the CDR3 reads TGCGCCAGCAGCTTGGGTGGGGACAGGGGACAGACCCAGTACTTC. The encoded protein is CASSLGGDRGQTQYF.

On this clonotype itself: Being one base from a much bigger clone, this may be a read error. The V call is TRBV4-2, the J call TRBJ1-1; D perhaps matches TRBD1 (6 bases). Trimming cost V 2 bases and J 6 bases, with 16 bases left between them. The CDR3 consists of 15 residues. Germline V gene sequence: CDR1 LGHNA, CDR2 YNFKEQ. This CDR3 is CASSQLGARYSEAFF. For the CDR3, the DNA is TGTGCCAGCAGCCAATTGGGGGCGCGGTACTCTGAAGCTTTCTTT.

This clonotype was recorded many times. This chain connects TRBV7-9 to TRBJ2-5; D remains ambiguous. From germline, CDR1 is SEHNR and CDR2 FQNEAQ (reference sequence). This CDR3 has 13 amino acids. V lost 3 bases and J lost 5, with 10 bases in between. CDR3 region: CASSFAGFETQYF. The CDR3 nucleotides are TGTGCCAGCAGCTTTGCAGGTTTTGAGACCCAGTACTTC.

The V call is TRBV19, the J call TRBJ1-5, with D perhaps TRBD1 (5 bases). CDR1 is LNHDA, CDR2 SQIVND, per germline (reference sequence). The CDR3 covers 14 residues. Trimming cost V 6 bases and J 2 bases, with 11 bases left between them. The DNA of the CDR3 is TGTGCCAGTAGCTCGGAGGGGCGCAATCAGCCCCAGCATTTT. Encoded protein: CASSSEGRNQPQHF.